This T cell receptor beta chain came from a study of T-cell reconstitution after alpha-beta-depleted transplantation in children. This clonotype was observed a handful of times. What it binds is not known. The study's findings and limits: T cells produced anew were the main source of T-cell counts and diversity one year after transplant. Elevated TCRbeta diversity at day 60 was traced, in some patients, to surviving recipient T cells and thymic progenitors. In patients about two months after transplant, alpha-beta T cells reportedly arose from several hundred expanded graft clones.

Unique molecular identifiers were incorporated into the prepared TCRbeta library. A single record per CDR3 protein comes from TCRdb applying MiXCR to the PCR reads. The sample records 480,000 or so distinct CDR3 sequences, 10% to 13% being singletons. This material consisted of PBMCs, taken before TCRalphabeta/CD19-depleted stem cell transplant. The sequence was collected from a child aged 2 to 10 with inherited bone marrow failure, due to receive a stem cell transplant.

This CDR3 is CSASFWDEQFF. The CDR3 bases are TGCAGTGCTAGTTTCTGGGATGAGCAGTTCTTC. This chain joins TRBV20-1 and TRBJ2-1; no clear D. Trimming stripped 3 bases from V and 8 bases from J, with 8 bases between. This CDR3 is built from 11 residues. Germline-derived CDR1 and CDR2 are DFQATT and SNEGSKA (reference sequence).